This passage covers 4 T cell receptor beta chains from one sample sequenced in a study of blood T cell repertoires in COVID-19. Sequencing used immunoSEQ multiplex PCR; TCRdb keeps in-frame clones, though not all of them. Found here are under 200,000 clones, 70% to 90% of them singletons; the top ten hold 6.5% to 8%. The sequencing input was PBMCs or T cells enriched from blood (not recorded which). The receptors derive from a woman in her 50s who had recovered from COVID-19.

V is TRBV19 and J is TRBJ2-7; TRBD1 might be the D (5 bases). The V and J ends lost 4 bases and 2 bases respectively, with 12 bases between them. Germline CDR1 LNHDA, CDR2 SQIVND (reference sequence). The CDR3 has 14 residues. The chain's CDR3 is CASSKQVEPYEQYF. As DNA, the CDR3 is TGTGCCAGTAGTAAACAGGTTGAGCCCTACGAGCAGTACTTC.

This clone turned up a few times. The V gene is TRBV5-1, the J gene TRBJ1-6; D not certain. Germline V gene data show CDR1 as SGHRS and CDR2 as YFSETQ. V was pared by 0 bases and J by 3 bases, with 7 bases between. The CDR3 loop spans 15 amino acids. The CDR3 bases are TGCGCCAGCAGCTTGGATCAGATCTATAATTCACCCCTCCACTTT. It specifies CASSLDQIYNSPLHF.

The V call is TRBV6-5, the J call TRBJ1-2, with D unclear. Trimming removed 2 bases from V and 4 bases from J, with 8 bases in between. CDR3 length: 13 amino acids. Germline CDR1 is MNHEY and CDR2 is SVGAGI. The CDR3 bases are TGTGCCAGCAGTTACGATGACTTCTATGGCTACACCTTC. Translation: CASSYDDFYGYTF.

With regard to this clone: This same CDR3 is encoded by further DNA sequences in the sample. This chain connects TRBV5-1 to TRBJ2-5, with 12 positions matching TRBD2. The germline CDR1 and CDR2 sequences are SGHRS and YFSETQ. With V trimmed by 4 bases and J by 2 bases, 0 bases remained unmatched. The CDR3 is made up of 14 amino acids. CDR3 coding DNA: TGCGCCAGCAGCCTAGCGGGGGGGCAAGAGACCCAGTACTTC. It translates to CASSLAGGQETQYF.